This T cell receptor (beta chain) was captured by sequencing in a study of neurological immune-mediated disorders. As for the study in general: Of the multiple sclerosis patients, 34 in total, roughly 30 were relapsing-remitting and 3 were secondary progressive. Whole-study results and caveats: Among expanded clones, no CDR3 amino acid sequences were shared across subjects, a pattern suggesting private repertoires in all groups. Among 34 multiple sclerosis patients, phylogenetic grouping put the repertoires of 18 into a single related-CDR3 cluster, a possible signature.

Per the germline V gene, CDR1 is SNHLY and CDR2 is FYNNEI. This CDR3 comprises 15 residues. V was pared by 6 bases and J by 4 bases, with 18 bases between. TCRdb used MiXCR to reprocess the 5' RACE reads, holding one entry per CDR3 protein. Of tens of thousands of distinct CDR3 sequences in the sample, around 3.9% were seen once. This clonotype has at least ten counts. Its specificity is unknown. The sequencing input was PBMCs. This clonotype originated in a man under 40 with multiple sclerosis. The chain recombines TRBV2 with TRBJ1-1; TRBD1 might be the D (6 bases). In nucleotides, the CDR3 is TGTGCCAGCAGCCCGGCGGGGGGGCTCGGCACTGAAGCTTTCTTT. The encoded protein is CASSPAGGLGTEAFF. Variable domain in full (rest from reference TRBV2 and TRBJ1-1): EPEVTQTPSHQVTQMGQEVILRCVPISNHLYFYWYRQILGQKVEFLVSFYNNEISEKSEIFDDQFSVERPDGSNFTLKIRSTKLEDSAMYFCASSPAGGLGTEAFFGQGTRLTVV.